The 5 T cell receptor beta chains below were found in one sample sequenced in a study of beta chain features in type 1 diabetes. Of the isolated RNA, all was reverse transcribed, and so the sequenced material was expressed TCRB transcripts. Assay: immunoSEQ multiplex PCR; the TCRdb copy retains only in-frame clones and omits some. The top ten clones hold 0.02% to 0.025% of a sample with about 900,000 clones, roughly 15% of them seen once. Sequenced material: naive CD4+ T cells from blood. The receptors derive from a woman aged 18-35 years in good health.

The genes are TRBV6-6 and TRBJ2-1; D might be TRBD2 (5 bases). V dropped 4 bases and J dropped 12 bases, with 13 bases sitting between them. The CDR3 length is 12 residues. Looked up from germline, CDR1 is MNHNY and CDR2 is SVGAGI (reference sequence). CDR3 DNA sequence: TGTGCCAGCAGTTCTATAGCGACTTGGCAGTTCTTC. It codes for CASSSIATWQFF.

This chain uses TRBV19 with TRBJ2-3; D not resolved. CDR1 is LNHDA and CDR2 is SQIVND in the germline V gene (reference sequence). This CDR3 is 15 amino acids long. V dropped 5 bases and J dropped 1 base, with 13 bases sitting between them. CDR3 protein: CASSARRRGTDTQYF. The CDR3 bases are TGTGCCAGTAGTGCCCGTCGTCGCGGCACAGATACGCAGTATTTT.

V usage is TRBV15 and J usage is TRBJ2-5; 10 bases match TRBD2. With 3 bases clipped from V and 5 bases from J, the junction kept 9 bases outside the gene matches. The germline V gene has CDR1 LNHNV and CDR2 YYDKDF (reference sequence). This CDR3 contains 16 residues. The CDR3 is CATSRDQREGTETQYF. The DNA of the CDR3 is TGTGCCACCAGCAGGGACCAGCGGGAGGGGACGGAGACCCAGTACTTC.

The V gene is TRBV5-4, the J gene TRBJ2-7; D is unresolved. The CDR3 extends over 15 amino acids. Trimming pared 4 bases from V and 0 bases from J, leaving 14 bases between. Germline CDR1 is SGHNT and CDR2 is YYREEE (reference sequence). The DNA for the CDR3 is TGTGCCAGCAGCGCTGACATCTTCAGCTCCTACGAGCAGTACTTC. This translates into CASSADIFSSYEQYF.

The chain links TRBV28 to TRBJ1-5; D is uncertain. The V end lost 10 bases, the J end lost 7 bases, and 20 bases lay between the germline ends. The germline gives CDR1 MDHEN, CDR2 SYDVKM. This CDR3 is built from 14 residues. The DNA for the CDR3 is TGTGCCACCCAGGAGGGTCGGGTGAACCAGCCCCAGCATTTT. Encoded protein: CATQEGRVNQPQHF.